One and the same sample provided the 30 T cell receptor beta chains below, sequenced in a study of blood T cell repertoires in COVID-19. Sequenced by immunoSEQ multiplex PCR; TCRdb stores in-frame clones only, minus some. This sample has 150,000 to 200,000 clones, with roughly nine tenths found just once. Specimen: peripheral blood. These receptor sequences come from a man between 65 and 79 years old with active or convalescent COVID-19.

V is TRBV7-2 and J is TRBJ2-3, with TRBD1 matching 8 bases. The length of the CDR3 is 16 residues. J lost 3 bases, V lost 7 bases, and 12 bases had no gene match. Looked up from germline, CDR1 is SGHTA and CDR2 is FQGNSA. CDR3 residues: CASKPRWQGATDTQYF. For the CDR3, the DNA is TGTGCCAGCAAACCAAGGTGGCAGGGGGCAACAGATACGCAGTATTTT.

The rearrangement uses TRBV6-5 and TRBJ1-6; TRBD1 aligns across 9 bases. V lost 6 bases, J lost 9 bases, and 6 bases stayed unmatched. Germline V gene sequence: CDR1 MNHEY, CDR2 SVGAGI. The CDR3 covers 14 residues. In nucleotides, the CDR3 is TGTGCCAGCAGACAGGGGGCGAGGAGTTCACCCCTCCACTTT. It is translated as CASRQGARSSPLHF.

CDR3 loop: CASSVPGLYNEQFF. Written as DNA, the CDR3 is TGCGCCAGCAGCGTACCGGGACTCTACAATGAGCAGTTCTTC. The J gene is TRBJ2-1, the V gene TRBV5-1, with D perhaps TRBD2 (6 bases). Per germline, CDR1 SGHRS and CDR2 YFSETQ. V lost 4 bases to trimming and J lost 3 bases, with 11 bases between them. The CDR3 covers 14 residues.

The rearrangement uses TRBV28 and TRBJ2-1, with 9 bases identical to TRBD2. The CDR3 is 14 amino acids. The germline gives CDR1 MDHEN, CDR2 SYDVKM. Trimming took 3 bases from V and 7 from J; bases not matched to a gene: 4. Here the CDR3 DNA reads TGTGCCAGCAGTTTCGGCGGGGGGGCAAATGAGCAGTTCTTC. Protein product: CASSFGGGANEQFF. The full variable domain, its missing parts supplied by reference TRBV28 and TRBJ2-1, is DVKVTQSSRYLVKRTGEKVFLECVQDMDHENMFWYRQDPGLGLRLIYFSYDVKMKEKGDIPEGYSVSREKKERFSLILESASTNQTSMYLCASSFGGGANEQFFGPGTRLTVL.

The V and J genes are TRBV27 and TRBJ2-2, with TRBD1 as a possible D gene (5 bases). Germline lookup yields CDR1 MNHEY and CDR2 SMNVEV (reference sequence). This CDR3 spans 14 amino acids. Trimming took off 10 bases at V and 2 bases at J, with 14 bases between the two ends. CDR3 sequence (DNA): TGTGCCACCCTAGGCGGACACAACACCGGGGAGCTGTTTTTT. It specifies CATLGGHNTGELFF.

This chain links TRBV18 with TRBJ1-1; a weak D match, TRBD1 (6 bases). In germline, CDR1 is KGHSH, CDR2 LQKENI. The V gene lost 0 bases and the J gene lost 6 bases, with 14 bases spanning the gap. The CDR3 sequence is 15 residues long. CDR3 region: CASSPPLGGHAEAFF. CDR3 bases: TGTGCCAGCTCACCACCATTGGGGGGGCACGCTGAAGCTTTCTTT.

The genes are TRBV5-4 and TRBJ1-3, with a possible D match to TRBD1 (5 bases). Trimming stripped 2 bases from V and 4 bases from J, with 13 bases between. Germline V gene lookup returns CDR1 SGHNT and CDR2 YYREEE (reference sequence). This CDR3 is 15 amino acids long. The CDR3 sequence: CASSFDSWAGNTIYF. As DNA, the CDR3 is TGTGCCAGCAGCTTCGACAGTTGGGCAGGAAACACCATATATTTT. Full variable domain (missing parts from reference TRBV5-4 and TRBJ1-3): ETGVTQSPTHLIKTRGQQVTLRCSSQSGHNTVSWYQQALGQGPQFIFQYYREEENGRGNFPPRFSGLQFPNYSSELNVNALELDDSALYLCASSFDSWAGNTIYFGEGSWLTVV.

The chain employs TRBV7-9 and TRBJ2-3, with D perhaps TRBD2 (5 bases). The germline V gene encodes CDR1 SEHNR and CDR2 FQNEAQ (reference sequence). Trimming took off 1 base at V and 9 bases at J, with 14 bases between the two ends. CDR3 length: 14 residues. DNA for the CDR3: TGTGCCAGCAGCTTAGGACCCCCGCCGGGGACGCAGTATTTT. It encodes CASSLGPPPGTQYF.

The CDR3, as DNA: TGTGCCACCAGTGGCGGGAGCTTGGAGACCCAGTACTTC. It encodes CATSGGSLETQYF. This sequence joins TRBV24-1 and TRBJ2-5, with 7 bases lining up with TRBD2. From germline, CDR1 is KGHDR and CDR2 SFDVKD. The V and J ends lost 5 bases and 5 bases, in that order; junction bases with no gene match: 4. This CDR3 spans 13 amino acids.

The V gene is TRBV7-8, the J gene TRBJ2-2; TRBD1 matches 7 bases. The CDR3 has 15 amino acids. The V segment lost 5 bases and the J segment 3 bases; nucleotides outside the gene matches: 6. Per the germline V gene, CDR1 is SGHVS and CDR2 is FQNEAQ. The CDR3 DNA reads as TGTGCCAGCAGCCTAAGGACAGGACACACCGGGGAGCTGTTTTTT. This gives the protein CASSLRTGHTGELFF.

The chain links TRBV28 to TRBJ2-3; unclear D gene. CDR3 length equals 14 residues. V was clipped by 6 bases and J by 5 bases, with 15 bases between them. Germline CDR1 MDHEN, CDR2 SYDVKM. The CDR3, as DNA: TGTGCCAGCAGCTCCCCCCTGTCGGGAGATACGCAGTATTTT. This encodes CASSSPLSGDTQYF.

This chain uses TRBV28 with TRBJ2-3, with 7 bases identical to TRBD2. Looked up from germline, CDR1 is MDHEN and CDR2 is SYDVKM. The ends lost 7 bases at V and 7 bases at J; junction bases unmatched: 5. CDR3 size: 12 residues. The CDR3 DNA follows: TGTGCCAGCAAGATAGCGGGCAATACGCAGTATTTT. Protein: CASKIAGNTQYF. The full variable domain, its missing parts supplied by reference TRBV28 and TRBJ2-3, is DVKVTQSSRYLVKRTGEKVFLECVQDMDHENMFWYRQDPGLGLRLIYFSYDVKMKEKGDIPEGYSVSREKKERFSLILESASTNQTSMYLCASKIAGNTQYFGPGTRLTVL.

The count of this clone is one. The chain joins TRBV4-1 to TRBJ2-1, with 11 bases aligning to TRBD2. The CDR3 spans 18 residues. Germline V gives CDR1 MGHRA, CDR2 YSYEKL. Unmatched junction bases numbered 6, after V lost 1 base and J lost 1 base. The CDR3 is CASSQVSIAGGSYNEQFF. CDR3 coding DNA: TGCGCCAGCAGCCAAGTCTCAATAGCGGGGGGGTCCTACAATGAGCAGTTCTTC.

The chain joins TRBV19 to TRBJ2-2, with 7 bases fitting TRBD2. With V trimmed by 4 bases and J by 0 bases, 5 bases remained unmatched. The CDR3 runs to 16 residues. Per the germline V gene, CDR1 is LNHDA and CDR2 is SQIVND (reference sequence). CDR3 bases: TGTGCCAGTAGTACTCGACTAGCCTCGAACACCGGGGAGCTGTTTTTT. This translates into CASSTRLASNTGELFF.

CDR3 sequence: CASSGQSGQPQHF. The CDR3 DNA is TGTGCCAGTAGTGGGCAGTCCGGACAGCCCCAGCATTTT. The chain carries TRBV19 and TRBJ1-5; the D is unclear. There are 13 residues in the CDR3. Germline-derived CDR1 and CDR2 are LNHDA and SQIVND (reference sequence). V shed 5 bases and J shed 7 bases, with 12 bases lying between them.

This chain links TRBV4-1 with TRBJ2-7; TRBD1 matches at 9 bases. The CDR3 length is 15 residues. V lost 2 bases to trimming and J lost 3 bases; unmatched junction nucleotides: 5. CDR1 is MGHRA, CDR2 YSYEKL, per germline. The CDR3 nucleotides read TGCGCCAGCAGCCAACGGACAGGGGACCTCTACGAGCAGTACTTC. This sequence encodes CASSQRTGDLYEQYF.

CDR3 nucleotide sequence: TGTGCCAGCAGCTCCGGACTAGGGGCCCCCACAGATACGCAGTATTTT. Its protein is CASSSGLGAPTDTQYF. V is TRBV7-2 and J is TRBJ2-3; 7 bases are shared with TRBD2. The CDR3 has 16 amino acids. The V segment lost 4 bases and the J segment 2 bases; nucleotides outside the gene matches: 9. Germline CDR1 SGHTA, CDR2 FQGNSA.

The V and J genes are TRBV21-1 and TRBJ2-1; TRBD2 is the table's D call, not checked against the DNA. TRBV21-1 is noted as a pseudogene. There are 17 residues in the CDR3. The DNA for the CDR3 is TGTGCCAGCAGCAAAAGACTAGCGGGAGTTCAATACAATGAGCAGTTCTTC. Translating gives CASSKRLAGVQYNEQFF.

The chain is built from TRBV29-1 and TRBJ2-1; 8 positions agree with TRBD2. The CDR3 runs to 14 residues. CDR1 and CDR2 from the germline V gene are SQVTM and ANQGSEA. With V trimmed by 7 bases and J by 3 bases, 8 bases remained unmatched. CDR3 sequence: CSGTSGSDYNEQFF. The CDR3 nucleotides are TGCAGCGGCACGAGCGGGAGCGACTACAATGAGCAGTTCTTC.

The chain joins TRBV20-1 to TRBJ1-2, with D tentatively TRBD1 (6 bases). With 6 bases removed from V and 8 bases from J, the gap between germline ends came to 13 bases. The CDR3 has 11 amino acids. Germline V gives CDR1 DFQATT, CDR2 SNEGSKA (reference sequence). The CDR3 coding sequence is TGCAGTGCGAGCGGGGGGCCAGGCTACACCTTC. Its translation: CSASGGPGYTF.

The table lists this clone with a few counts. The chain uses TRBV15 and TRBJ1-1; D gene uncertain. Trimming pared 0 bases from V and 2 bases from J, leaving 10 bases between. Germline CDR1 and CDR2: LNHNV and YYDKDF (reference sequence). CDR3 length: 15 amino acids. In nucleotides, the CDR3 is TGTGCCACCAGCAGAGATCTCGCAGGAAACACTGAAGCTTTCTTT. Its protein is CATSRDLAGNTEAFF.

The chain has TRBV20-1 and TRBJ2-1; a weak D match, TRBD1 (6 bases). The CDR3 runs 12 residues. V lost 3 bases, J lost 10 bases, and 13 bases lay in between. CDR1 DFQATT and CDR2 SNEGSKA come from the germline V gene (reference sequence). The CDR3 is CSASSPTGEQFF. The CDR3 DNA sequence: TGCAGTGCTAGTAGCCCTACAGGGGAGCAGTTCTTC.

The chain carries TRBV7-9 and TRBJ2-7, with TRBD2 matching over 13 bases. The CDR3 length is 15 residues. Looked up from germline, CDR1 is SEHNR and CDR2 is FQNEAQ (reference sequence). V was pared by 4 bases and J by 5 bases, with 5 bases of the junction left unmatched. The chain's CDR3 is CASSSGLAGANEQYF. Here the CDR3 DNA reads TGTGCCAGCAGCTCTGGACTAGCGGGAGCTAACGAGCAGTACTTC. Combining the CDR3 with reference TRBV7-9 and TRBJ2-7 gives the whole variable domain DTGVSQNPRHKITKRGQNVTFRCDPISEHNRLYWYRQTLGQGPEFLTYFQNEAQLEKSRLLSDRFSAERPKGSFSTLEIQRTEQGDSAMYLCASSSGLAGANEQYFGPGTRLTVT.

The rearrangement links TRBV7-8 to TRBJ1-5, with 7 bases fitting TRBD1. Looked up from germline, CDR1 is SGHVS and CDR2 is FQNEAQ. With V trimmed by 2 bases and J by 0 bases, 13 bases remained unmatched. This CDR3 region has 19 residues. CDR3 residues: CASSLRWGTGEYSNQPQHF. CDR3 nucleotides: TGTGCCAGCAGCTTAAGATGGGGTACAGGGGAATATAGCAATCAGCCCCAGCATTTT.

The V gene is TRBV5-8, the J gene TRBJ1-6; perhaps TRBD1 as D (6 bases). The CDR3 covers 16 residues. V lost 1 base, J lost 2 bases, and 10 bases lay in between. Germline V CDR1 and CDR2: SGHTS, YDEGEE. The chain's CDR3 is CASSLYRVAYNSPLHF. CDR3 nucleotides: TGTGCCAGCAGCTTGTACAGGGTTGCCTATAATTCACCCCTCCACTTT.

The DNA of the CDR3 is TGTGCCAGCAGAGGACAGGCCAGCAATCAGCCCCAGCATTTT. Encoded protein: CASRGQASNQPQHF. This chain links TRBV28 with TRBJ1-5, with TRBD1 identical over 7 bases. The CDR3 length is 14 residues. From germline, CDR1 is MDHEN and CDR2 SYDVKM. J lost 1 base, V lost 6 bases, and 3 bases had no gene match.

This sequence joins TRBV7-2 and TRBJ2-7, with 9 positions matching TRBD1. Germline V gives CDR1 SGHTA, CDR2 FQGNSA. V trimming: 4 bases; J trimming: 1 base; junction bases outside the gene matches: 5. The CDR3 has 15 residues. For the CDR3, the DNA is TGTGCCAGCAGCTCCGGGACAGGGAGTTCCTACGAGCAGTACTTC. Its protein is CASSSGTGSSYEQYF. The variable domain in full, with the rest retrieved from reference TRBV7-2 and TRBJ2-7, is GAGVSQSPSNKVTEKGKDVELRCDPISGHTALYWYRQSLGQGLEFLIYFQGNSAPDKSGLPSDRFSAERTGGSVSTLTIQRTQQEDSAVYLCASSSGTGSSYEQYFGPGTRLTVT.

This clone was recorded once. CDR3 amino acids: CANWGLRETQYF. DNA for the CDR3: TGTGCCAATTGGGGGCTTCGGGAGACCCAGTACTTC. The chain couples TRBV21-1 to TRBJ2-5; the DNA was not compared with TRBD1, the D call given in the table. TRBV21-1 is a known pseudogene. The CDR3 has 12 amino acids.

The rearrangement links TRBV7-2 to TRBJ1-6; D not resolved. The CDR3 spans 15 residues. Germline assignment: CDR1 SGHTA and CDR2 FQGNSA. V was pared by 0 bases and J by 5 bases, with 8 bases between. The CDR3 nucleotides read TGTGCCAGCAGCTTAGCGGCGGGAAATAATTCACCCCTCCACTTT. Translated: CASSLAAGNNSPLHF.

The chain couples TRBV19 to TRBJ1-6, with D possibly being TRBD1 (6 bases). V lost 5 bases to trimming and J lost 7 bases, with 12 bases between them. The CDR3 runs 14 residues. Germline V CDR1 and CDR2: LNHDA, SQIVND (reference sequence). CDR3 nucleotide sequence: TGTGCCAGTAGTTCGACAGGAATGAATTCACCCCTCCACTTT. Its translation: CASSSTGMNSPLHF.